This T cell receptor (beta chain) is drawn from a study of cytomegalovirus exposure and HLA in healthy donors. About the study: Among the approximately 400 genotyped donors, just over 80% were placed in the Caucasian-associated ancestry cluster.

V was clipped by 6 bases and J by 8 bases; unmatched bases: 15. The length of the CDR3 is 15 residues. From germline, CDR1 is ENHRY and CDR2 SYGVKD. PCR primers comprised 60 Vbeta and 13 Jbeta primers. TCRdb keeps only in-frame clones here, not all; method: immunoSEQ multiplex PCR. The profile shows about 130,000 clones, approximately 89% of them singletons. This clonotype originated in a woman between 25 and 40 years old in good health and CMV-seropositive. Sequenced: PBMCs. The V gene is TRBV10-3, the J gene TRBJ1-2, with 7 bases aligning to TRBD1. This CDR3 reads CAIRNLQGIGGGYTF. The CDR3 nucleotides read TGTGCCATCAGAAACCTACAGGGGATAGGGGGCGGCTACACCTTC.